Listed here are 24 T cell receptor beta chains from one sample, sequenced in a study of technical replicates of blood from several donors. Clones were read by immunoSEQ multiplex PCR, and TCRdb kept only the in-frame ones, dropping some. Here the sample spans 65,000 to 85,000 clones, roughly 92% being singletons. Sequencing was done on a sample of T cells isolated from PBMCs. The source is a human donor in good health.

This clone was found once. The genes are TRBV11-3 and TRBJ2-7; 10 bases map to TRBD2. V gave up 1 base and J gave up 0 bases; unmatched junction bases: 3. Germline CDR1 is SGHNT and CDR2 is YENEEA. The CDR3 covers 16 residues. DNA for the CDR3: TGTGCCAGCAGCTTAGGACTAGCGGGCAGCTCCTACGAGCAGTACTTC. Protein sequence: CASSLGLAGSSYEQYF.

The V call is TRBV4-1, the J call TRBJ1-3; D gene ambiguous. V was shortened by 1 base and J by 0 bases, with 7 bases between the two germline ends. Germline V gene data show CDR1 as MGHRA and CDR2 as YSYEKL. This CDR3 has 15 residues. Written as DNA, the CDR3 is TGCGCCAGCAGCCAAGGGTTACTCTCTGGAAACACCATATATTTT. It yields the protein CASSQGLLSGNTIYF.

The rearrangement uses TRBV29-1 and TRBJ1-4; 9 nucleotides agree with TRBD1. This CDR3 region has 13 residues. Trimming took 6 bases from V and 6 from J; bases not matched to a gene: 5. Germline V gene sequence: CDR1 SQVTM, CDR2 ANQGSEA. The CDR3 region has the DNA TGCAGCGTGGGGGGACAGGGCGATGAAAAACTGTTTTTT. It encodes CSVGGQGDEKLFF.

This chain joins TRBV10-3 and TRBJ2-3, with 13 bases lining up with TRBD2. V lost 4 bases and J lost 7; bases outside the gene matches: 5. The CDR3 covers 15 residues. Germline V gene data show CDR1 as ENHRY and CDR2 as SYGVKD. Here the CDR3 DNA reads TGTGCCATCAGTGCCGGGACTAGCGGGACTAATACGCAGTATTTT. Amino acid sequence: CAISAGTSGTNTQYF.

This clone turned up a few times. This chain links TRBV14 with TRBJ1-5; D is possibly TRBD1 (6 bases). From germline, CDR1 is SGHDN and CDR2 FVKESK. V shed 5 bases and J shed 0 bases, with 8 bases lying between them. There are 14 residues in the CDR3. The chain's CDR3 is CASSRGYSNQPQHF. As DNA, the CDR3 is TGTGCCAGCAGCAGGGGGTATAGCAATCAGCCCCAGCATTTT.

This clone appeared once. For the CDR3, the DNA is TGTGCCAGCAGCTTGGCAATTAACACTGAAGCTTTCTTT. The encoded protein is CASSLAINTEAFF. This chain links TRBV7-3 with TRBJ1-1; D gene ambiguous. The ends were cut back, 3 bases at V and 2 bases at J, with 7 bases in the middle. The length of the CDR3 is 13 residues. The germline V gene has CDR1 SGHTA and CDR2 FQGTGA.

The chain recombines TRBV15 with TRBJ2-7, with D tentatively TRBD1 (5 bases). Germline-derived CDR1 and CDR2 are LNHNV and YYDKDF (reference sequence). V lost 0 bases, J lost 2 bases, and 14 bases lay in between. This CDR3 region has 16 residues. CDR3 in DNA: TGTGCCACCAGCAGAGATAGCCCCAGCAGGGCCTACGAGCAGTACTTC. Translated: CATSRDSPSRAYEQYF. Full variable domain (remainder filled in from reference TRBV15 and TRBJ2-7): DAMVIQNPRYQVTQFGKPVTLSCSQTLNHNVMYWYQQKSSQAPKLLFHYYDKDFNNEADTPDNFQSRRPNTSFCFLDIRSPGLGDTAMYLCATSRDSPSRAYEQYFGPGTRLTVT.

The chain combines TRBV2 with TRBJ2-7; D may be TRBD2 (5 bases). The V gene's germline CDR1 is SNHLY and CDR2 FYNNEI. The CDR3 covers 15 residues. V shed 7 bases and J shed 4 bases, with 20 bases lying between them. The CDR3 bases are TGTGCCAGCAAAATGAGGGAGTTAGTTCCATACGAGCAGTACTTC. Translated, it gives CASKMRELVPYEQYF.

The chain couples TRBV29-1 to TRBJ2-3; 7 bases map to TRBD2. The length of the CDR3 is 13 residues. The V and J ends lost 4 bases and 4 bases, in that order; junction bases with no gene match: 5. Per the germline V gene, CDR1 is SQVTM and CDR2 is ANQGSEA. The CDR3 region is CSVGGGPPDTQYF. The CDR3, as DNA: TGCAGCGTTGGGGGAGGGCCACCAGATACGCAGTATTTT.

The chain carries TRBV19 and TRBJ1-5, with 8 bases identical to TRBD1. This CDR3 comprises 16 residues. V shed 5 bases and J 2 bases; nucleotides not matched to a gene: 8. The germline CDR1 and CDR2 sequences are LNHDA and SQIVND (reference sequence). The CDR3 DNA sequence: TGTGCCAGTAGTGGACAGGGACGATTAGGCAATCAGCCCCAGCATTTT. Encoded protein: CASSGQGRLGNQPQHF.

The rearrangement uses TRBV27 and TRBJ2-3; TRBD2 is a possible D gene (6 bases). The ends were cut back, 8 bases at V and 2 bases at J, with 20 bases in the middle. This CDR3 is built from 16 residues. Germline CDR1 reads MNHEY; CDR2 reads SMNVEV (reference sequence). Written as DNA, the CDR3 is TGTGCCAGCGGATACGGGCCACTAGCTTCCACAGATACGCAGTATTTT. Encoded protein: CASGYGPLASTDTQYF.

The chain uses TRBV28 and TRBJ2-7; no reliable D call. Deletions cut 5 bases from V and 2 bases from J, with 16 bases between. The CDR3 is made up of 15 amino acids. Germline CDR1 reads MDHEN; CDR2 reads SYDVKM. This CDR3 is CASSDPTLPPYEQYF. The CDR3 bases are TGTGCCAGCAGTGACCCGACACTGCCCCCCTACGAGCAGTACTTC.

The rearrangement links TRBV6-6 to TRBJ1-1; unclear D gene. Germline V gives CDR1 MNHNY, CDR2 SVGAGI (reference sequence). With 0 bases removed from V and 5 bases from J, the gap between germline ends came to 7 bases. There are 13 residues in the CDR3. The CDR3 reads CASSYSWRTEAFF. In DNA form, the CDR3 reads TGTGCCAGCAGTTACTCCTGGAGGACTGAAGCTTTCTTT.

The rearrangement uses TRBV21-1 and TRBJ2-1; whether TRBD2, the table's D call, matches the DNA was not checked. TRBV21-1 is a listed pseudogene. CDR3 length: 16 residues. The DNA of the CDR3 is TGTGCCAGCAGCCCTAGAGGGACTAGCGGTTACAATGAGCAGTTCTTC. Translation gives CASSPRGTSGYNEQFF.

The chain links TRBV10-3 to TRBJ1-2; D may be TRBD1 (5 bases). The CDR3 contains 16 residues. With 2 bases removed from V and 4 bases from J, the gap between germline ends came to 17 bases. The germline V gene encodes CDR1 ENHRY and CDR2 SYGVKD. The CDR3: CAISEARSTDLYGYTF. In nucleotides, the CDR3 is TGTGCCATCAGTGAGGCCAGATCGACAGATCTCTATGGCTACACCTTC.

This chain uses TRBV10-3 with TRBJ1-1, with D maybe TRBD1 (6 bases). The CDR3 consists of 14 residues. With 4 bases removed from V and 0 bases from J, the gap between germline ends came to 9 bases. Looked up from germline, CDR1 is ENHRY and CDR2 is SYGVKD. The CDR3 nucleotides read TGTGCCATCAGTGCGGACAGCATGAACACTGAAGCTTTCTTT. Translation gives CAISADSMNTEAFF.

The rearrangement links TRBV7-3 to TRBJ2-1, with TRBD1 matching 8 bases. V was pared by 9 bases and J by 5 bases, with 6 bases of the junction left unmatched. Germline values: CDR1 SGHTA, CDR2 FQGTGA. The CDR3 is made up of 13 amino acids. The CDR3 here is CASRTGINNEQFF. The CDR3 DNA sequence: TGTGCCAGTCGGACAGGGATCAACAATGAGCAGTTCTTC.

This chain connects TRBV11-3 to TRBJ2-3; D is ambiguous. The CDR3 runs to 13 residues. The germline V and J ends were trimmed by 3 bases and 2 bases, with 6 bases remaining between them. Germline values: CDR1 SGHNT, CDR2 YENEEA. For the CDR3, the DNA is TGTGCCAGCAGCTTCGCGGACACAGATACGCAGTATTTT. This translates into CASSFADTDTQYF. The full variable domain, its missing parts supplied by reference TRBV11-3 and TRBJ2-3, is EAGVVQSPRYKIIEKKQPVAFWCNPISGHNTLYWYLQNLGQGPELLIRYENEEAVDDSQLPKDRFSAERLKGVDSTLKIQPAELGDSAVYLCASSFADTDTQYFGPGTRLTVL.

V is TRBV7-3 and J is TRBJ2-7; 13 bases line up with TRBD2. The CDR3 spans 16 residues. From germline, CDR1 is SGHTA and CDR2 FQGTGA. The ends lost 5 bases at V and 0 bases at J; junction bases unmatched: 4. Written as DNA, the CDR3 is TGTGCCAGCAGCGTAGGGACTAGCGGGACCTCCTACGAGCAGTACTTC. Amino acids: CASSVGTSGTSYEQYF.

V is TRBV7-9 and J is TRBJ2-7; D is perhaps TRBD1 (5 bases). The CDR3 has 14 amino acids. Germline CDR1 is SEHNR and CDR2 is FQNEAQ (reference sequence). Trimming pared 3 bases from V and 3 bases from J, leaving 12 bases between. The CDR3 loop is CASSLQGKVYEQYF. Written as DNA, the CDR3 is TGTGCCAGCAGCTTGCAGGGTAAAGTCTACGAGCAGTACTTC.

The chain has TRBV19 and TRBJ2-5; 7 bases align to TRBD2. The V gene's germline CDR1 is LNHDA and CDR2 SQIVND (reference sequence). The CDR3 length is 14 residues. V shed 6 bases and J 2 bases; nucleotides not matched to a gene: 6. The CDR3 region has the DNA TGTGCCAGTAGGATTGTCGGGGGGCAAGAGACCCAGTACTTC. Amino acid sequence: CASRIVGGQETQYF.

This clone came up once. DNA of the CDR3: TGTGCCAGCAGCTTATACTATGATCAGCCCCAGCATTTT. This sequence encodes CASSLYYDQPQHF. J is TRBJ1-5 and V is TRBV11-2, with D uncertain. This CDR3 is 13 amino acids long. The germline V and J ends were trimmed by 2 bases and 5 bases, with 7 bases remaining between them. CDR1 is SGHAT and CDR2 is FQNNGV in the germline V gene.

The chain has TRBV27 and TRBJ2-2; TRBD2 agrees at 7 bases. V lost 5 bases to trimming and J lost 8 bases; unmatched junction nucleotides: 5. The CDR3 length is 13 residues. In germline, CDR1 is MNHEY, CDR2 SMNVEV (reference sequence). In DNA form, the CDR3 reads TGTGCCAGCAGTCCGGGGGGATCGGGGGAGCTGTTTTTT. This codes for CASSPGGSGELFF.

The chain's CDR3 is CASNPGRGLYEQYF. CDR3 DNA: TGTGCCAGCAACCCGGGGAGGGGCCTCTACGAGCAGTACTTC. The genes are TRBV6-6 and TRBJ2-7, with 7 bases lining up with TRBD2. This CDR3 has 14 amino acids. V gave up 7 bases and J gave up 3 bases; unmatched junction bases: 9. CDR1 and CDR2 from the germline V gene are MNHNY and SVGAGI (reference sequence).